What follows are 11 T cell receptor beta chains derived from one specimen sequenced in a study of molecular identifiers for immune sequencing clone quantification. A single record per CDR3 protein comes from TCRdb applying MiXCR to the PCR reads. The sample records 97,000 or so distinct CDR3 sequences, roughly a quarter being singletons. Input material: naive CD8+ T cells from blood, with Jurkat cell RNA spiked in. Documented subset: FACS-sorted CD8+CD4-CCR7+CD45RA+ naive T cells. All receptors come from a human donor in good health. Some libraries in this study had Jurkat cell RNA spiked in.

Turning to this clonotype: The germline gene is not matched at one end of the junction; a read error may be the cause. The chain couples TRBV6-2 or TRBV6-3 to TRBJ1-2; TRBD1 agrees at 9 bases. The CDR3 loop spans 17 amino acids. Germline V lookup: CDR1 MNHEY, CDR2 SVGEGT. CDR3 DNA: TGTGCCAGCGGTAACCACCACAGGGGGCGAAGAGGTTATGGCTACGCCTTC. Translated: CASGNHHRGRRGYGYAF.

About this clonotype: This may be a read error: a much more frequent sequence differs by one nucleotide. The chain uses TRBV5-1 and TRBJ2-7; no reliable D call. The CDR3 totals 15 residues. Between the trimmed V and J ends, which lost 0 bases and 0 bases, there was a span of 10 bases. The germline V gene encodes CDR1 SGHRS and CDR2 YFSETQ. The CDR3 spells CASSLAYGFSYEQYF. In DNA form, the CDR3 reads TGCGCCAGCAGCTTGGCTTATGGCTTCTCCTACGAGCAGTACTTC. The variable domain in full, with the rest retrieved from reference TRBV5-1 and TRBJ2-7, is KAGVTQTPRYLIKTRGQQVTLSCSPISGHRSVSWYQQTPGQGLQFLFEYFSETQRNKGNFPGRFSGRQFSNSRSEMNVSTLELGDSALYLCASSLAYGFSYEQYFGPGTRLTVT.

Details on this clonotype: A junction boundary mismatches the germline segment, possibly from a read error. The J gene is TRBJ1-5, the V gene TRBV6-2 or TRBV6-3; tentative D call: TRBD1 (6 bases). Germline lookup yields CDR1 MNHEY and CDR2 SVGEGT. The CDR3 consists of 14 residues. In nucleotides, the CDR3 is TGTGCCAGCCGTTACACGGTCCAGGGGCCGCCCCAGCATTTT. It yields the protein CASRYTVQGPPQHF.

About this clonotype: The junction differs from germline at one of its ends, possibly a read error. This sequence joins TRBV7-9 and TRBJ1-1; D call uncertain. CDR1 is SEHNR, CDR2 FQNEAQ, per germline (reference sequence). There are 12 residues in the CDR3. In nucleotides, the CDR3 is TGTGCCAGCAGCAAGATATTCACTGAAGCTCTCTTT. It translates to CASSKIFTEALF.

This clonotype was seen a few times. The J gene is TRBJ2-7, the V gene TRBV5-1, with 7 bases matching TRBD1. Trimming cost V 0 bases and J 4 bases; bases outside gene matches: 7. The CDR3 covers 15 residues. Germline CDR1 SGHRS, CDR2 YFSETQ. As DNA, the CDR3 is TGCGCCAGCAGCTTGGCCGAGGGGGCGAGATACGAGCAGTACTTC. Its protein product is CASSLAEGARYEQYF.

Ten or more counts support this clonotype. The rearrangement links TRBV3-1 to TRBJ2-5; 7 bases match TRBD2. Germline CDR1 is LGHDT and CDR2 is YNNKEL (reference sequence). CDR3 length equals 17 residues. Trimming at V came to 3 bases and at J to 2 bases, leaving 12 bases not matched to a gene. CDR3 nucleotides: TGTGCCAGCAGCCATGGACGGGGGGAGCCGACTCAAGAGACCCAGTACTTC. It codes for CASSHGRGEPTQETQYF.

About this clonotype: Here the CDR3 omits its conserved ending phenylalanine or tryptophan, so a read error is the likely source. The J gene is TRBJ2-7, the V gene TRBV5-1; TRBD1 or TRBD2 may be the D gene (6 bases each). V lost 0 bases to trimming and J lost 4 bases, with 11 bases between them. Germline CDR1 SGHRS, CDR2 YFSETQ. CDR3 length: 14 amino acids. CDR3 in DNA: TGCGCCAGCAGCTTGGTTTCGGGGGCGTACGAGCAGTACCTC. It translates to CASSLVSGAYEQYL.

The J gene is TRBJ2-7, the V gene TRBV25-1; maybe TRBD1 (5 bases). CDR1 and CDR2 (germline): MGHDK, SYGVNS. This CDR3 has 17 amino acids. The V and J ends lost 3 bases and 3 bases respectively, with 21 bases between them. CDR3 in amino acids: CASSDEDGAATLYEQYF. The CDR3 DNA is TGTGCCAGCAGTGATGAGGATGGGGCAGCAACTCTCTACGAGCAGTACTTC.

V gene TRBV11-1 combines with J gene TRBJ2-2; tentative D call: TRBD1 (5 bases). V lost 3 bases to trimming and J lost 8 bases, with 13 bases between them. This CDR3 region has 14 residues. The germline CDR1 and CDR2 sequences are SGHAT and FQDESV (reference sequence). This CDR3 reads CASSFYIQGGELFF. DNA of the CDR3: TGTGCCAGCAGCTTTTACATTCAGGGAGGGGAGCTGTTTTTT. The variable domain in full, with the rest retrieved from reference TRBV11-1 and TRBJ2-2, is EAEVAQSPRYKITEKSQAVAFWCDPISGHATLYWYRQILGQGPELLVQFQDESVVDDSQLPKDRFSAERLKGVDSTLKIQPAELGDSAMYLCASSFYIQGGELFFGEGSRLTVL.

This clonotype came up many times. The chain links TRBV4-3 to TRBJ2-1; 7 bases map to TRBD1. V lost 1 base to trimming and J lost 3 bases; unmatched junction nucleotides: 9. This CDR3 has 17 amino acids. The germline V gene encodes CDR1 LGHNA and CDR2 YSLEER. CDR3 nucleotide sequence: TGCGCCAGCAGCCAAGGTGGTTGGGACAGAGACTACAATGAGCAGTTCTTC. Translating it yields CASSQGGWDRDYNEQFF.

Concerning this clonotype itself: One end of the junction does not line up with germline, which may come from a read error. The chain recombines TRBV5-1 with TRBJ1-1; 8 nucleotides match TRBD1. The CDR3 length is 17 residues. Germline V gene sequence: CDR1 SGHRS, CDR2 YFSETQ. The CDR3 loop is CASSRGPGGRRGTEGFF. Here the CDR3 DNA reads TGCGCCAGCAGCCGTGGGCCAGGGGGCCGTCGTGGCACTGAAGGTTTCTTT.